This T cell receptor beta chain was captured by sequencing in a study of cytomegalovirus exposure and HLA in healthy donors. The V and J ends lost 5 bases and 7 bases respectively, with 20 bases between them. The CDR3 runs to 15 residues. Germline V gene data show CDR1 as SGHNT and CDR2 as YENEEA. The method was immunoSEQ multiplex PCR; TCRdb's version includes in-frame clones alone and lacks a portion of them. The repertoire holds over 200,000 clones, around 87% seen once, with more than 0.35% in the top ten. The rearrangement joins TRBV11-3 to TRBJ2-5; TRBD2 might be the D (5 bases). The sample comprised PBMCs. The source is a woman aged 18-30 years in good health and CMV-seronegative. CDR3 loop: CASSPLRGGRGTQYF. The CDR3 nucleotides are TGTGCCAGCAGCCCTCTGAGAGGCGGGCGCGGGACCCAGTACTTC.